The 21 T cell receptor beta chains reported below all come from one sample, sequenced in a study of blood T cell repertoires in COVID-19. Repertoires were generated with immunoSEQ multiplex PCR, while TCRdb's copy carries only in-frame clones and drops some. The table shows approximately 210,000 clones, with around 84% occurring only once. The sample comprised peripheral blood. All receptors come from a man in his thirties or forties with active or convalescent COVID-19.

The CDR3 DNA is TGTGCCAGCACATTAGAGAGCTCACCCCTCCACTTT. Its protein is CASTLESSPLHF. V and J are TRBV2 and TRBJ1-6; D gene uncertain. The germline V gene encodes CDR1 SNHLY and CDR2 FYNNEI. V was pared by 7 bases and J by 10 bases, with 11 bases between. This CDR3 spans 12 amino acids.

The rearrangement uses TRBV18 and TRBJ2-6; 8 nucleotides line up with TRBD2. With V trimmed by 3 bases and J by 0 bases, 1 base remained unmatched. The V gene's germline CDR1 is KGHSH and CDR2 LQKENI. This CDR3 contains 16 residues. CDR3 residues: CASSPREVSGANVLTF. DNA of the CDR3: TGTGCCAGCTCACCGCGGGAGGTCTCTGGGGCCAACGTCCTGACTTTC. The entire variable domain, with the rest obtained from reference TRBV18 and TRBJ2-6, is as follows: NAGVMQNPRHLVRRRGQEARLRCSPMKGHSHVYWYRQLPEEGLKFMVYLQKENIIDESGMPKERFSAEFPKEGPSILRIQQVVRGDSAAYFCASSPREVSGANVLTFGAGSRLTVL.

This clone appeared once. The chain uses TRBV9 and TRBJ2-3, with 7 bases that match TRBD2. The CDR3 consists of 16 residues. Germline loops: CDR1 SGDLS, CDR2 YYNGEE. Trimming took 0 bases from V and 4 from J; bases not matched to a gene: 8. The CDR3 sequence is CASSVDWAGVSDTQYF. Here the CDR3 DNA reads TGTGCCAGCAGCGTAGACTGGGCGGGAGTTTCAGATACGCAGTATTTT.

The V call is TRBV9, the J call TRBJ2-2; 9 nucleotides line up with TRBD1. Trimming took 2 bases from V and 4 from J; bases not matched to a gene: 9. This CDR3 has 17 residues. CDR1 is SGDLS and CDR2 is YYNGEE in the germline V gene. In nucleotides, the CDR3 is TGTGCCAGCAGCGTGTCCCCGACAGGGGGTGCCACCGGGGAGCTGTTTTTT. Its translation is CASSVSPTGGATGELFF.

The J gene is TRBJ2-5, the V gene TRBV3-1 (or the pseudogene TRBV3-2), with TRBD2 matching over 7 bases. This CDR3 region has 13 residues. V lost 8 bases to trimming and J lost 3 bases; unmatched junction nucleotides: 6. The germline V gene has CDR1 LGHDT and CDR2 YNNKEL (reference sequence). The CDR3, as DNA: TGTGCCAGCCACGGGACTAATAAAGAGACCCAGTACTTC. Its protein product is CASHGTNKETQYF.

The J gene is TRBJ1-1, the V gene TRBV15; 7 bases line up with TRBD1. The CDR3 extends over 15 amino acids. J lost 3 bases, V lost 5 bases, and 9 bases had no gene match. Germline V gene lookup returns CDR1 LNHNV and CDR2 YYDKDF (reference sequence). The CDR3 bases are TGTGCCACCAGCTCGGAGACAGGGCCCTACACTGAAGCTTTCTTT. It codes for CATSSETGPYTEAFF.

This clone occurred a few times. CDR3 DNA: TGCGCCAGCACCCAGTCTGGAAACACCATATATTTT. Translating it yields CASTQSGNTIYF. This sequence joins TRBV10-2 and TRBJ1-3; D not resolved. This CDR3 region has 12 residues. Trimming cost V 7 bases and J 1 base, with 5 bases left between them. CDR1 is WSHSY and CDR2 is SAAADI in the germline V gene.

The CDR3, as DNA: TGTGCCAGCAGCTTAGGTCTGACAGAAATGGGCTACGAGCAGTACTTC. It yields the protein CASSLGLTEMGYEQYF. V and J are TRBV13 and TRBJ2-7, with TRBD1 as a possible D gene (5 bases). The ends were cut back, 0 bases at V and 3 bases at J, with 15 bases in the middle. CDR1 and CDR2 (germline): PRHDT, FYEKMQ (reference sequence). The CDR3 is 16 amino acids.

CDR3 DNA: TGTGCCAGCAGCCTCCAGGGGGACGGGGGTGAGCAGTTCTTC. Its protein is CASSLQGDGGEQFF. This chain uses TRBV3-1 (or the pseudogene TRBV3-2) with TRBJ2-1, with D possibly matching TRBD1 (7 bases). Germline V lookup: CDR1 LGHDT, CDR2 YNNKEL (reference sequence). The CDR3 spans 14 residues. With 4 bases removed from V and 9 bases from J, the gap between germline ends came to 16 bases.

The DNA of the CDR3 is TGTGCCAGCAGTCAAAGTTGGGACAGAGACTATGGCTACACCTTC. It is translated as CASSQSWDRDYGYTF. V is TRBV6-5 and J is TRBJ1-2; 7 nucleotides agree with TRBD1. V gave up 5 bases and J gave up 3 bases; unmatched junction bases: 9. The CDR3 has 15 residues. Germline CDR1 and CDR2: MNHEY and SVGAGI.

This chain connects TRBV5-1 to TRBJ2-2, with D possibly being TRBD2 (5 bases). The CDR3 runs to 15 residues. Between the trimmed V and J ends, which lost 0 bases and 5 bases, there was a span of 11 bases. Looked up from germline, CDR1 is SGHRS and CDR2 is YFSETQ. CDR3 nucleotide sequence: TGCGCCAGCAGCTTGGGTGAGGGTTGGACCGGGGAGCTGTTTTTT. It encodes CASSLGEGWTGELFF. Based on the CDR3 plus reference TRBV5-1 and TRBJ2-2, the full variable domain is KAGVTQTPRYLIKTRGQQVTLSCSPISGHRSVSWYQQTPGQGLQFLFEYFSETQRNKGNFPGRFSGRQFSNSRSEMNVSTLELGDSALYLCASSLGEGWTGELFFGEGSRLTVL.

The rearrangement links TRBV15 to TRBJ1-1, with D possibly being TRBD1 (5 bases). CDR3 size: 15 residues. Germline V CDR1 and CDR2: LNHNV, YYDKDF (reference sequence). V gave up 1 base and J gave up 2 bases, with 11 bases separating them. CDR3 sequence reads: CATSRGRGGNTEAFF. The CDR3 coding sequence is TGTGCCACCAGCAGAGGACGGGGGGGTAACACTGAAGCTTTCTTT.

The chain employs TRBV6-1 and TRBJ1-2; D is ambiguous. This CDR3 contains 14 residues. CDR1 is MNHNS, CDR2 SASEGT, per germline. The V gene lost 1 base and the J gene lost 0 bases, with 6 bases spanning the gap. CDR3 coding DNA: TGTGCCAGCAGTGAAGGGGCCGCTAACTATGGCTACACCTTC. Translating gives CASSEGAANYGYTF.

The chain is built from TRBV28 and TRBJ2-7; D gene uncertain. V gave up 6 bases and J gave up 0 bases, with 6 bases separating them. Germline CDR1 MDHEN, CDR2 SYDVKM. The CDR3 has 12 residues. The CDR3 DNA is TGTGCCAGCAGCACGGGCTCCTACGAGCAGTACTTC. This codes for CASSTGSYEQYF.

The V gene is TRBV7-9, the J gene TRBJ1-5; the match to TRBD1 covers 10 bases. The germline V gene has CDR1 SEHNR and CDR2 FQNEAQ (reference sequence). J was trimmed by 6 bases and V by 5 bases; bases with no gene match: 7. CDR3 size: 15 residues. The CDR3 DNA sequence: TGTGCCAGCAGCCGGACCGGGGACAGGGGTCAGCCCCAGCATTTT. This encodes CASSRTGDRGQPQHF.

The chain uses TRBV7-9 and TRBJ1-1; D may be TRBD1 (6 bases). V dropped 5 bases and J dropped 8 bases, with 12 bases sitting between them. Germline CDR1 reads SEHNR; CDR2 reads FQNEAQ (reference sequence). The CDR3 loop spans 12 amino acids. The CDR3 DNA follows: TGTGCCAGCAGCATACGCCAGGGGGAAGCTTTCTTT. This sequence encodes CASSIRQGEAFF.

V and J are TRBV7-8 and TRBJ1-6, with D unresolved. Per the germline V gene, CDR1 is SGHVS and CDR2 is FQNEAQ. The CDR3 runs 14 residues. V was shortened by 2 bases and J by 5 bases, with 7 bases between the two germline ends. CDR3 residues: CASSLFADNSPLHF. Written as DNA, the CDR3 is TGTGCCAGCAGCTTATTCGCAGATAATTCACCCCTCCACTTT.

The V call is TRBV25-1, the J call TRBJ2-2, with a possible D match to TRBD1 (5 bases). The germline V gene encodes CDR1 MGHDK and CDR2 SYGVNS. The CDR3 has 15 amino acids. The V end lost 4 bases, the J end lost 1 base, and 10 bases lay between the germline ends. Here the CDR3 DNA reads TGTGCCAGCAGTGTAGGGGTACGGAACACCGGGGAGCTGTTTTTT. Residues: CASSVGVRNTGELFF.

The J gene is TRBJ2-7, the V gene TRBV5-4; tentatively, D is TRBD1 (6 bases). V shed 4 bases and J shed 4 bases, with 18 bases lying between them. The CDR3 is made up of 15 amino acids. From germline, CDR1 is SGHNT and CDR2 YYREEE (reference sequence). For the CDR3, the DNA is TGTGCCAGCAGCACGGCGCTAGGGGGATCGTACGAGCAGTACTTC. Protein: CASSTALGGSYEQYF.

The rearrangement joins TRBV11-2 to TRBJ1-2, with 7 bases lining up with TRBD1. This CDR3 contains 14 residues. Looked up from germline, CDR1 is SGHAT and CDR2 is FQNNGV. V trimming: 3 bases; J trimming: 8 bases; junction bases outside the gene matches: 9. The CDR3 loop is CASSLGQGVGGYTF. CDR3 sequence (DNA): TGTGCCAGCAGCTTGGGGCAGGGGGTAGGGGGCTACACCTTC.

V gene TRBV6-6 combines with J gene TRBJ2-7; no reliable D call. The V gene's germline CDR1 is MNHNY and CDR2 SVGAGI (reference sequence). The CDR3 is 12 amino acids. V shed 6 bases and J shed 2 bases, with 8 bases lying between them. CDR3 amino acids: CASSPVAYEQYF. The CDR3, as DNA: TGTGCCAGCAGCCCCGTTGCCTACGAGCAGTACTTC.